This T cell receptor beta chain was recorded in a study of blood T cell repertoires in COVID-19. Study summary: COVID-19 samples, acute and convalescent, were from the United States, Italy and Spain. PBMCs, B-cell-depleted T cells, or T cells provided the cDNA or gDNA that made up the material.

The length of the CDR3 is 15 residues. The germline CDR1 and CDR2 sequences are KGHSH and LQKENI. Trimming cost V 3 bases and J 5 bases, with 14 bases left between them. In the original analysis: Amplifying reference gene primers gave estimates of nucleated cell counts. Profiled with immunoSEQ multiplex PCR; TCRdb holds only in-frame clones, not every one. The V and J calls and the clone size are those of that table, but D and trimming were determined from the DNA. Of approximately 50,000 clones listed, roughly 89% are singletons. The chain has TRBV18 and TRBJ2-1; a possible D gene is TRBD2 (7 bases). The specimen sequenced was peripheral blood. The sequence derives from a man aged 45-60 years with acute or convalescent COVID-19. The CDR3 bases are TGTGCCAGCTCACCCTCGCGGGGGCCAAACAATGAGCAGTTCTTC. This gives the protein CASSPSRGPNNEQFF. Full variable domain (outside the CDR3, taken from reference TRBV18 and TRBJ2-1): NAGVMQNPRHLVRRRGQEARLRCSPMKGHSHVYWYRQLPEEGLKFMVYLQKENIIDESGMPKERFSAEFPKEGPSILRIQQVVRGDSAAYFCASSPSRGPNNEQFFGPGTRLTVL.